The source of this T cell receptor beta chain is a study of preoperative IRX-2 immunotherapy in early breast cancer. Regarding treatment: preoperative locoregional IRX-2 cytokine immunotherapy. Germline V gene lookup returns CDR1 SNHLY and CDR2 FYNNEI. The V end lost 5 bases, the J end lost 4 bases, and 11 bases lay between the germline ends. CDR3 length: 13 residues. Here immunoSEQ multiplex PCR was the method, and the copy in TCRdb shows in-frame clones only, minus some. The repertoire holds roughly 13,000 clones, with approximately 90% as singletons. The material was obtained from a patient treated with IRX-2 immunotherapy. The rearrangement links TRBV2 to TRBJ1-2; possible D gene TRBD1, 6 bases. This TCR came from a human donor with breast cancer. The CDR3 DNA reads as TGTGCCAGCAGTAAACAGGGACTCTATGGCTACACCTTC. It yields the protein CASSKQGLYGYTF. Filled out from reference TRBV2 and TRBJ1-2, the complete variable domain reads EPEVTQTPSHQVTQMGQEVILRCVPISNHLYFYWYRQILGQKVEFLVSFYNNEISEKSEIFDDQFSVERPDGSNFTLKIRSTKLEDSAMYFCASSKQGLYGYTFGSGTRLTVV.